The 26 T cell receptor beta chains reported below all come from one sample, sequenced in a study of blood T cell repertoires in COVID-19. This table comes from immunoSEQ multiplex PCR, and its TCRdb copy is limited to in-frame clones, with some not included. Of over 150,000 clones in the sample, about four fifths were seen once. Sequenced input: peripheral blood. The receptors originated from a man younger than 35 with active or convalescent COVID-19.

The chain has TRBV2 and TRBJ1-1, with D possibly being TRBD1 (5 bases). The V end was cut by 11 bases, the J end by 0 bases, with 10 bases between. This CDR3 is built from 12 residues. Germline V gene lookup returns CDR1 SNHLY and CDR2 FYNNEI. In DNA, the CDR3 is TGTGCCGGAGGGACGGTGAACACTGAAGCTTTCTTT. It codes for CAGGTVNTEAFF.

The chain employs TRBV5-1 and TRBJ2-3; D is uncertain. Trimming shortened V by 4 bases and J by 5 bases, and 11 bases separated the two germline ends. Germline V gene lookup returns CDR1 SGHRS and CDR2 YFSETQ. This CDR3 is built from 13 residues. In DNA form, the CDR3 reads TGCGCCAGCAGCGGAATCTCGGGAGATACGCAGTATTTT. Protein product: CASSGISGDTQYF.

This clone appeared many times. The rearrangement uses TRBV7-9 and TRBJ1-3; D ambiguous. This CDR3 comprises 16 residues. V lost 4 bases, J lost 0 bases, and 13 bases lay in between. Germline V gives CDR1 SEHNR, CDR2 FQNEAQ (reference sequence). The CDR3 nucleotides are TGTGCCAGCAGCTCGTCAGATTCGATCTCTGGAAACACCATATATTTT. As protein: CASSSSDSISGNTIYF.

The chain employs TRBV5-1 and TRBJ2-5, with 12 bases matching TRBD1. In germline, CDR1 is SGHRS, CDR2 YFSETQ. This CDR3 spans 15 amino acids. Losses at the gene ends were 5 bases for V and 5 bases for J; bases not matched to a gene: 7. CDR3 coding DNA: TGCGCCAGCAGAAAGGGACAGGGGGCCGGGGAGACCCAGTACTTC. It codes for CASRKGQGAGETQYF.

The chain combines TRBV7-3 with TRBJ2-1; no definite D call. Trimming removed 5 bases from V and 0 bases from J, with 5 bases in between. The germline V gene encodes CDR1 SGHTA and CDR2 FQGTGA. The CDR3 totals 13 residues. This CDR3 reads CASSPFSYNEQFF. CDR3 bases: TGTGCCAGCAGCCCCTTCTCCTACAATGAGCAGTTCTTC.

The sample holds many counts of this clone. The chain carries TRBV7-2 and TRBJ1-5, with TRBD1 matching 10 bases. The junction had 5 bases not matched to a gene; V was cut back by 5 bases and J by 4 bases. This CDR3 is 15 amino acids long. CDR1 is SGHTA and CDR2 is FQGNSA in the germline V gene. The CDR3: CASSMTGGRNQPQHF. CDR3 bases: TGTGCCAGCAGCATGACAGGGGGCAGGAATCAGCCCCAGCATTTT.

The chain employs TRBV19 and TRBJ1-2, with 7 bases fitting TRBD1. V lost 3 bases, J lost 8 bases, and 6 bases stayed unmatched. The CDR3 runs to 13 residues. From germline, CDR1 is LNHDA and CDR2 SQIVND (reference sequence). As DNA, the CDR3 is TGTGCCAGTAGTATCTCGACAGGGTTGGGCTACACCTTC. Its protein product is CASSISTGLGYTF.

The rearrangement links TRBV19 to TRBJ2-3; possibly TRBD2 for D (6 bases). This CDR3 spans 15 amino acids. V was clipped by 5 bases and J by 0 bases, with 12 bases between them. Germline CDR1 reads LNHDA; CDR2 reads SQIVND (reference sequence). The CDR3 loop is CASSPGDSSTDTQYF. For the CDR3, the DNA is TGTGCCAGTAGTCCCGGGGACTCTAGCACAGATACGCAGTATTTT.

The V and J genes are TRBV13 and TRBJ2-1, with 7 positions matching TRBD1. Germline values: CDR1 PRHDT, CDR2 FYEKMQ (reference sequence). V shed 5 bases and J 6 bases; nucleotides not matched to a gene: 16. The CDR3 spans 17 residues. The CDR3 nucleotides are TGTGCCAGCAGCCCGATGACAGGGAGCGAAGTACGCAATGAGCAGTTCTTC. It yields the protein CASSPMTGSEVRNEQFF.

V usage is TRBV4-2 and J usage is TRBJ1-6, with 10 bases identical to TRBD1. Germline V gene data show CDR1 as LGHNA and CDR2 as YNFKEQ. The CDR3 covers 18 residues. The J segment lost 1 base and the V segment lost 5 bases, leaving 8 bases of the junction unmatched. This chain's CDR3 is CASSMTGGFMSYNSPLHF. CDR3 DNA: TGTGCCAGCAGCATGACAGGGGGCTTTATGTCCTATAATTCACCCCTCCACTTT.

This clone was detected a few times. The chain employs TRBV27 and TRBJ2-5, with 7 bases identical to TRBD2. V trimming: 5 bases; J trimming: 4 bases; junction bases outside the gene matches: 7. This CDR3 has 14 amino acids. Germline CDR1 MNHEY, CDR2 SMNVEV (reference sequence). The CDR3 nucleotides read TGTGCCAGCAGTACGCGGACTAGACTAGAGACCCAGTACTTC. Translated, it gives CASSTRTRLETQYF.

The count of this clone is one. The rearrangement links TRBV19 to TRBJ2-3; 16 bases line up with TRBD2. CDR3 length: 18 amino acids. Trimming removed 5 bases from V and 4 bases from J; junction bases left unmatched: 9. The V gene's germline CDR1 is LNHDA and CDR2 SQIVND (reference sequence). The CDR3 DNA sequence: TGTGCCAGTAGTCCTCTAAGGGGACTAGCGGGAGGGCCAGATACGCAGTATTTT. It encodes CASSPLRGLAGGPDTQYF.

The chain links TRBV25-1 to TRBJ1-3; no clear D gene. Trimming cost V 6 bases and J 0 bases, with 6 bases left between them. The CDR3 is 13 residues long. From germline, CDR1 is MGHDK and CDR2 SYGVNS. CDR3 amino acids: CASRRGSGNTIYF. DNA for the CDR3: TGTGCCAGCAGACGGGGCTCTGGAAACACCATATATTTT.

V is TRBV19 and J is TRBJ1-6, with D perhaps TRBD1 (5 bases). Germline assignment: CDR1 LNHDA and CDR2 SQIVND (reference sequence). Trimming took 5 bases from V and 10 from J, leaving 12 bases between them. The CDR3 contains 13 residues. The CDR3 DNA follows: TGTGCCAGTAGTCCACGGGGGGAATCACCCCTCCACTTT. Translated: CASSPRGESPLHF.

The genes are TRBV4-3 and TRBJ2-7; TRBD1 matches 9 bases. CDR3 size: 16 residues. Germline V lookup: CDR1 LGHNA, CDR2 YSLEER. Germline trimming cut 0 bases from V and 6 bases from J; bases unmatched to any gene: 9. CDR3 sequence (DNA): TGCGCCAGCAGCCAAGATAGAGGGACAGGGAGAACCGAGCAGTACTTC. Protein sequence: CASSQDRGTGRTEQYF.

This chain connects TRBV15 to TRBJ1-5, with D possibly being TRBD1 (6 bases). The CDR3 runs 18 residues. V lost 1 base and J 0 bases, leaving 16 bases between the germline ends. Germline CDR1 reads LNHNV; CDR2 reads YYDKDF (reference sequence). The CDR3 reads CATSRVQGGGYSNQPQHF. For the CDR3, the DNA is TGTGCCACCAGCAGAGTGCAAGGGGGAGGGTATAGCAATCAGCCCCAGCATTTT.

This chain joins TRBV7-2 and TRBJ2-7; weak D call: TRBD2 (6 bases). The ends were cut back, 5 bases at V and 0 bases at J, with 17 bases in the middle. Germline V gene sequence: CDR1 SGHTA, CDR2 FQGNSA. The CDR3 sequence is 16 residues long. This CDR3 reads CASSALVAAPSYEQYF. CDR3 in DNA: TGTGCCAGCAGCGCCTTAGTAGCGGCCCCCTCCTACGAGCAGTACTTC.

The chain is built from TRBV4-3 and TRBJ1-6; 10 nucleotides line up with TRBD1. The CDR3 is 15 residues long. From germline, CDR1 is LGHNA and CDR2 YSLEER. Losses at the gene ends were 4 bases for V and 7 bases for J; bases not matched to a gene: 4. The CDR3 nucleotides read TGCGCCAGCAGCCTCACGGACAGGGGGAATTCACCCCTCCACTTT. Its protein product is CASSLTDRGNSPLHF.

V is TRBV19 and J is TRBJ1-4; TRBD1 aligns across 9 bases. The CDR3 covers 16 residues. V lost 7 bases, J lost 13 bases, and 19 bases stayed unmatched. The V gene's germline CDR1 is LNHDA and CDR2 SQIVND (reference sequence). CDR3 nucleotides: TGTGCCAGTAATTCCGGTGGGACTACAGGGGGCCTAGGACTGTTTTTT. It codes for CASNSGGTTGGLGLFF.

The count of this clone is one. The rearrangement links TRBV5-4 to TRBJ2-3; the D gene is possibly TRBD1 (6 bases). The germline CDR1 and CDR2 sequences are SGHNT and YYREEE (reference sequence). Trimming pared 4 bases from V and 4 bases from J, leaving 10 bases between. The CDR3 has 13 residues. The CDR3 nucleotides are TGTGCCAGCAGCCCAACAGGGTCAGATACGCAGTATTTT. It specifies CASSPTGSDTQYF.

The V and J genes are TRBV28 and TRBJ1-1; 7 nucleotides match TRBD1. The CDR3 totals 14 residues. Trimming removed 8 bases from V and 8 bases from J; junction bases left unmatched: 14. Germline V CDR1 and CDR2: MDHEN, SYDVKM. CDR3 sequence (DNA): TGTGCCAGCCGTCCTACAGGGGACTTGCGAGAAGCTTTCTTT. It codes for CASRPTGDLREAFF.

CDR3 loop: CASSLAGETQYF. The CDR3 coding sequence is TGTGCCAGCAGCTTGGCGGGGGAGACCCAGTACTTC. The chain joins TRBV5-5 to TRBJ2-5, with D possibly matching TRBD2 (5 bases). V lost 0 bases and J 5 bases, leaving 5 bases between the germline ends. Germline CDR1 and CDR2: SGHKS and YYEKEE (reference sequence). The CDR3 contains 12 residues. Using reference TRBV5-5 and TRBJ2-5 for the parts outside the CDR3, the full variable domain is DAGVTQSPTHLIKTRGQQVTLRCSPISGHKSVSWYQQVLGQGPQFIFQYYEKEERGRGNFPDRFSARQFPNYSSELNVNALLLGDSALYLCASSLAGETQYFGPGTRLLVL.

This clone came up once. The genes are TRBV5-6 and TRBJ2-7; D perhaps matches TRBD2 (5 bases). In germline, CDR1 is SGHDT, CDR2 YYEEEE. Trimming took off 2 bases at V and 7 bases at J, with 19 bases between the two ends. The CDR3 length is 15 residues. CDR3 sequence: CASSFFPGRTREQYF. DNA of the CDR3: TGTGCCAGCAGCTTTTTCCCGGGAAGGACGAGAGAGCAGTACTTC.

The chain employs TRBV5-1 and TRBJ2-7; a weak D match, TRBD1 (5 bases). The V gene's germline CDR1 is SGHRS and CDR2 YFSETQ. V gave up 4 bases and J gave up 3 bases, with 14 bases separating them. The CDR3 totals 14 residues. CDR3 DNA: TGCGCCAGCAGCCAGACAGTTGAGCACTACGAGCAGTACTTC. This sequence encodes CASSQTVEHYEQYF.

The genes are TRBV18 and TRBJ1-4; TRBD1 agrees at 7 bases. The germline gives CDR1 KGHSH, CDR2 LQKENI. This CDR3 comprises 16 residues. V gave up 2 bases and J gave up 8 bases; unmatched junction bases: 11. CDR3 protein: CASSPGSTGRQEKLFF. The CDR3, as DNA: TGTGCCAGCTCACCAGGGTCGACAGGGAGACAAGAAAAACTGTTTTTT.

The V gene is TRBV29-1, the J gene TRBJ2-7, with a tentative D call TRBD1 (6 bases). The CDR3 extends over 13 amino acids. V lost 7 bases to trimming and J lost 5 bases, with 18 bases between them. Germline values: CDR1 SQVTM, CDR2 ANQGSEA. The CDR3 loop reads CSAHTGRTDEQYF. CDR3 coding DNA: TGCAGCGCGCATACAGGGCGTACGGACGAGCAGTACTTC.